This is a list of T cell receptor beta chains from one sample in a study of cytomegalovirus exposure and HLA in healthy donors. Sequencing was performed with immunoSEQ multiplex PCR; in TCRdb, only in-frame clones are kept and a portion is missing. Seen here are around 170,000 clones, approximately 90% observed once, and the top ten hold about 3%. Material for sequencing was PBMCs. The receptors were gathered from a man in his late teens or twenties in good health and CMV-seronegative. The CDR3 runs from the conserved cysteine through the conserved F or W. The order of the fields is clone size, J gene, V gene, D gene, CDR3 DNA, CDR3 protein. A D gene is named only where the DNA matches it firmly. Clone size appears in some rows only: once, few, many, or a class for an expanded clone.

clone size: NA
J gene: TRBJ2-7
V gene: TRBV27
D gene: NA
CDR3 DNA: TGTGCCAGCACCGGGGACTTATCGGGCGAGCAGTACTTC
CDR3 protein: CASTGDLSGEQYF

clone size: NA
J gene: TRBJ2-5
V gene: TRBV10-3
D gene: TRBD2
CDR3 DNA: TGTGCCATCCGGACTAGCGGGAGGGAGGAGACCCAGTACTTC
CDR3 protein: CAIRTSGREETQYF

clone size: NA
J gene: TRBJ1-1
V gene: TRBV2
D gene: TRBD1
CDR3 DNA: TGTGCCGGAACGTCTCACAGGGGGGGCACTGAAGCTTTCTTT
CDR3 protein: CAGTSHRGGTEAFF

clone size: NA
J gene: TRBJ2-2
V gene: TRBV6-6
D gene: NA
CDR3 DNA: TGTGCCAGCAGTTACTTTCTTTCGGACTTTACCGGGGAGCTGTTTTTT
CDR3 protein: CASSYFLSDFTGELFF

clone size: NA
J gene: TRBJ2-1
V gene: TRBV30
D gene: TRBD2
CDR3 DNA: TGTGCCTGGAGTGTTAGCGGGGGCTTAAATGAGCAGTTCTTC
CDR3 protein: CAWSVSGGLNEQFF

clone size: NA
J gene: TRBJ2-7
V gene: TRBV6-1
D gene: NA
CDR3 DNA: TGTGCCACCGGGACTGCCTACGAGCAGTACTTC
CDR3 protein: CATGTAYEQYF

clone size: once
J gene: TRBJ2-2
V gene: TRBV19
D gene: NA
CDR3 DNA: TGTGCCAGTAAGGCGGGCTGGAACACCGGGGAGCTGTTTTTT
CDR3 protein: CASKAGWNTGELFF

clone size: NA
J gene: TRBJ2-3
V gene: TRBV29-1
D gene: TRBD1
CDR3 DNA: TGCAGCGTTGAACCGGACAGGGTTGATGGGTCGACAGATACGCAGTATTTT
CDR3 protein: CSVEPDRVDGSTDTQYF

clone size: NA
J gene: TRBJ2-3
V gene: TRBV16
D gene: TRBD2
CDR3 DNA: TGTGCCAGCAGCCAAACTAGCGAGACACAAGCAGATACGCAGTATTTT
CDR3 protein: CASSQTSETQADTQYF

clone size: NA
J gene: TRBJ1-1
V gene: TRBV7-9
D gene: NA
CDR3 DNA: TGTGCCAGCAGCCCAAGAGGGCAGATCAGGTCCACTGAAGCTTTCTTT
CDR3 protein: CASSPRGQIRSTEAFF

clone size: NA
J gene: TRBJ2-2
V gene: TRBV7-2
D gene: TRBD2
CDR3 DNA: TGTGCCAGCAGCGTACATACAGGACTAGCGGGACGGGGAGGGGAGCTGTTTTTT
CDR3 protein: CASSVHTGLAGRGGELFF

clone size: NA
J gene: TRBJ2-3
V gene: TRBV2
D gene: NA
CDR3 DNA: TGTGCCAGCAGTAAGGGGGTGCCAAGCACAGATACGCAGTATTTT
CDR3 protein: CASSKGVPSTDTQYF

clone size: NA
J gene: TRBJ2-5
V gene: TRBV10-3
D gene: NA
CDR3 DNA: TGTGCCATCAGTGGCAGGGGACGGACACAAGAGACCCAGTACTTC
CDR3 protein: CAISGRGRTQETQYF

clone size: NA
J gene: TRBJ1-2
V gene: TRBV28
D gene: TRBD1
CDR3 DNA: TGTGCCAGCAGTTTAAATGGACAGGGAAACTATGGCTACACCTTC
CDR3 protein: CASSLNGQGNYGYTF

clone size: NA
J gene: TRBJ2-5
V gene: TRBV5-5
D gene: TRBD1
CDR3 DNA: TGTGCCAGCAGCTTGGAGGCAGGGGGCCCGGAGACCCAGTACTTC
CDR3 protein: CASSLEAGGPETQYF

clone size: once
J gene: TRBJ1-5
V gene: TRBV7-2
D gene: NA
CDR3 DNA: TGTGCCAGCAGCCCCAGTATGGTCAATCAGCCCCAGCATTTT
CDR3 protein: CASSPSMVNQPQHF

clone size: NA
J gene: TRBJ2-4
V gene: TRBV7-8
D gene: TRBD2
CDR3 DNA: TGTGCCAGCAGTCCCCCTCTGCGGGAGAGTCGTCCTGGCATTCAGTACTTC
CDR3 protein: CASSPPLRESRPGIQYF

clone size: NA
J gene: TRBJ1-5
V gene: TRBV7-2
D gene: TRBD1
CDR3 DNA: TGTGCCAGCAGCTCGACAGGGAGCAATCAGCCCCAGCATTTT
CDR3 protein: CASSSTGSNQPQHF

clone size: NA
J gene: TRBJ2-7
V gene: TRBV11-2
D gene: TRBD1
CDR3 DNA: TGTGCCAGCAGCTTATCACAGGGGCCCTTTAGACCCTACGAGCAGTACTTC
CDR3 protein: CASSLSQGPFRPYEQYF

clone size: NA
J gene: TRBJ1-6
V gene: TRBV11-2
D gene: NA
CDR3 DNA: TGTGCCAGCAGCCCAGGGGAATCGTGGTCCTATAATTCACCCCTCCACTTT
CDR3 protein: CASSPGESWSYNSPLHF

clone size: NA
J gene: TRBJ2-5
V gene: TRBV7-2
D gene: NA
CDR3 DNA: TGTGCCAGCAGCTTGGAAAACCGCGGGTGGGCCCGGAGGCAAGAGACCCAGTACTTC
CDR3 protein: CASSLENRGWARRQETQYF

clone size: few
J gene: TRBJ1-4
V gene: TRBV11-2
D gene: NA
CDR3 DNA: TGTGCCAGCAGCTTAGAGGGCCTGGGCCATGAAAAACTGTTTTTT
CDR3 protein: CASSLEGLGHEKLFF

clone size: NA
J gene: TRBJ1-2
V gene: TRBV5-1
D gene: TRBD1
CDR3 DNA: TGCGCCAGCAGCCCGTTCGACAGGGTAGTTTTTGGCTACACCTTC
CDR3 protein: CASSPFDRVVFGYTF

clone size: NA
J gene: TRBJ1-5
V gene: TRBV2
D gene: TRBD1
CDR3 DNA: TGTGCCAGGCCGGGACAGGGGCCTCTGAGCAATCAGCCCCAGCATTTT
CDR3 protein: CARPGQGPLSNQPQHF

clone size: NA
J gene: TRBJ2-7
V gene: TRBV6-1
D gene: NA
CDR3 DNA: TGTGCCAGCACGGAGGGGCGCGAGCAGTACTTC
CDR3 protein: CASTEGREQYF

clone size: NA
J gene: TRBJ1-4
V gene: TRBV4-3
D gene: NA
CDR3 DNA: TGCGCCAGCAGCCACGGTGCCACTAATGAAAAACTGTTTTTT
CDR3 protein: CASSHGATNEKLFF

clone size: NA
J gene: TRBJ1-5
V gene: TRBV7-8
D gene: NA
CDR3 DNA: TGTGCCAGCAGCTTAGCGCGGCTTGGGCAGGGCCGTGGCAATCAGCCCCAGCATTTT
CDR3 protein: CASSLARLGQGRGNQPQHF

clone size: NA
J gene: TRBJ2-7
V gene: TRBV7-6
D gene: NA
CDR3 DNA: TGTGCCAGCAGAGCCTTCTCAGGGGAGTCCTACGAGCAGTACTTC
CDR3 protein: CASRAFSGESYEQYF

clone size: NA
J gene: TRBJ2-7
V gene: TRBV28
D gene: TRBD1
CDR3 DNA: TGTGCCAGCAGTCTACTAATCCCGGGGGACAGGGACTACGAGCAGTACTTC
CDR3 protein: CASSLLIPGDRDYEQYF

clone size: once
J gene: TRBJ2-7
V gene: TRBV11-2
D gene: NA
CDR3 DNA: TGTGCCAGCAGCTTAGAAGGCGGAACGACCTCCTACGAGCAGTACTTC
CDR3 protein: CASSLEGGTTSYEQYF

clone size: few
J gene: TRBJ2-7
V gene: TRBV19
D gene: TRBD1
CDR3 DNA: TGTGCCAGTAAGGACAGGGGCTCCTACGAGCAGTACTTC
CDR3 protein: CASKDRGSYEQYF

clone size: few
J gene: TRBJ2-7
V gene: TRBV18
D gene: TRBD1
CDR3 DNA: TGTGCCAGCTCACCACCCGGGACAGATGCATACGAGCAGTACTTC
CDR3 protein: CASSPPGTDAYEQYF

clone size: NA
J gene: TRBJ1-2
V gene: TRBV5-1
D gene: NA
CDR3 DNA: TGCGCCAGCAGTATTCGGGCAGGGGACTATGGCTACACCTTC
CDR3 protein: CASSIRAGDYGYTF

clone size: NA
J gene: TRBJ2-7
V gene: TRBV19
D gene: TRBD1
CDR3 DNA: TGTGCCAGTAGCCCGGGACAGGGTGTTAACGAGCAGTACTTC
CDR3 protein: CASSPGQGVNEQYF

clone size: NA
J gene: TRBJ2-7
V gene: TRBV6-5
D gene: NA
CDR3 DNA: TGTGCCAGCAGTTTCACCCAGGCTGGGGAGCAGTACTTC
CDR3 protein: CASSFTQAGEQYF

clone size: NA
J gene: TRBJ1-5
V gene: TRBV18
D gene: TRBD1
CDR3 DNA: TGTGCCAGCTCACAAGGACAGGGCAATCAGCCCCAGCATTTT
CDR3 protein: CASSQGQGNQPQHF

clone size: NA
J gene: TRBJ1-2
V gene: TRBV7-8
D gene: NA
CDR3 DNA: TGTGCCAGCAGCTTAGAAGGGTGGCGGGAGAGCTATGGCTACACCTTC
CDR3 protein: CASSLEGWRESYGYTF

clone size: NA
J gene: TRBJ1-1
V gene: TRBV6-1
D gene: NA
CDR3 DNA: TGTGCCAGCAGACGAGGGGGGGGCGACACTGAAGCTTTCTTT
CDR3 protein: CASRRGGGDTEAFF

clone size: NA
J gene: TRBJ2-1
V gene: TRBV7-6
D gene: TRBD2
CDR3 DNA: TGTGCCAGCAGCCCCGGGGGGACCCATTTACATGAGCAGTTCTTC
CDR3 protein: CASSPGGTHLHEQFF

clone size: NA
J gene: TRBJ2-5
V gene: TRBV19
D gene: TRBD1
CDR3 DNA: TGTGCCAGTAGAAAACTGGACAGGGGAGAGACCCAGTACTTC
CDR3 protein: CASRKLDRGETQYF

clone size: NA
J gene: TRBJ1-2
V gene: TRBV2
D gene: TRBD1
CDR3 DNA: TGTGCCAGCAGTGACAGGAGGGACAGAGACTATGGCTACACCTTC
CDR3 protein: CASSDRRDRDYGYTF

clone size: NA
J gene: TRBJ2-5
V gene: TRBV6-5
D gene: TRBD2
CDR3 DNA: TGTGCCAGCAGCCTCACTAGCGGGAGGGAGGAGACCCAGTACTTC
CDR3 protein: CASSLTSGREETQYF

clone size: NA
J gene: TRBJ2-7
V gene: TRBV27
D gene: TRBD2
CDR3 DNA: TGTGCCAGCAGTTTATCTTCTAGCGGGAGGGCCGACCACACCTACGAGCAGTACTTC
CDR3 protein: CASSLSSSGRADHTYEQYF

clone size: NA
J gene: TRBJ2-7
V gene: TRBV18
D gene: TRBD2
CDR3 DNA: TGTGCCAGCTCACCACCTGGGACCGACTTCTCTAGCGGATCCTACGAGCAGTACTTC
CDR3 protein: CASSPPGTDFSSGSYEQYF

clone size: once
J gene: TRBJ2-1
V gene: TRBV20-1
D gene: NA
CDR3 DNA: TGCAGTGCTAGGACTAACACTGAGCAGTTCTTC
CDR3 protein: CSARTNTEQFF

clone size: NA
J gene: TRBJ2-7
V gene: TRBV19
D gene: TRBD2
CDR3 DNA: TGTGCCAGTAGTATAGTTCACGGGGGACTAGCGGACTTGTCCCTGCCCTACGAGCAGTACTTC
CDR3 protein: CASSIVHGGLADLSLPYEQYF

clone size: NA
J gene: TRBJ2-3
V gene: TRBV29-1
D gene: NA
CDR3 DNA: TGCAGCGTTGGACGGACAGACTCTAGCACAGATACGCAGTATTTT
CDR3 protein: CSVGRTDSSTDTQYF

clone size: NA
J gene: TRBJ2-1
V gene: TRBV4-2
D gene: TRBD2
CDR3 DNA: TGTGCCAGCAGCCGTGAACTAGCGGCTTCCTACAATGAGCAGTTCTTC
CDR3 protein: CASSRELAASYNEQFF

clone size: once
J gene: TRBJ1-1
V gene: TRBV23-1
D gene: TRBD1
CDR3 DNA: TGCGCCAGCAGCACCCCCTGCCGGGACAGGGGTCCTAGCACTGAAGCTTTCTTT
CDR3 protein: CASSTPCRDRGPSTEAFF

clone size: NA
J gene: TRBJ2-7
V gene: TRBV27
D gene: TRBD1
CDR3 DNA: TGTGCCAGCAGTGCTAAGGACAGGCCTTACTCCTACGAGCAGTACTTC
CDR3 protein: CASSAKDRPYSYEQYF

clone size: NA
J gene: TRBJ1-6
V gene: TRBV7-9
D gene: NA
CDR3 DNA: TGTGCCAGCAGCTTAGAGGGGACACCCCTCCACTTT
CDR3 protein: CASSLEGTPLHF

clone size: NA
J gene: TRBJ2-5
V gene: TRBV5-1
D gene: NA
CDR3 DNA: TGCGCCAGCAGCTTGGAAGCAGGGGACGAGACCCAGTACTTC
CDR3 protein: CASSLEAGDETQYF

clone size: NA
J gene: TRBJ1-5
V gene: TRBV7-9
D gene: TRBD1
CDR3 DNA: TGTGCCAGCAGCTTAGTTAGGGGACAGTACAATCAGCCCCAGCATTTT
CDR3 protein: CASSLVRGQYNQPQHF

clone size: NA
J gene: TRBJ2-5
V gene: TRBV10-1
D gene: NA
CDR3 DNA: TGCGCCAGCAGTCCCTCAGGGCAAGAGACCCAGTACTTC
CDR3 protein: CASSPSGQETQYF

clone size: NA
J gene: TRBJ1-4
V gene: TRBV5-4
D gene: TRBD1
CDR3 DNA: TGTGCCAGCAGCTTAACAGGGGTTCTTCATGAAAAACTGTTTTTT
CDR3 protein: CASSLTGVLHEKLFF

clone size: NA
J gene: TRBJ2-7
V gene: TRBV6-7
D gene: NA
CDR3 DNA: TGTGCCAGCAGTTACTCGAGAGGCCAGGGGAGCTCCTACGAGCAGTACTTC
CDR3 protein: CASSYSRGQGSSYEQYF

clone size: NA
J gene: TRBJ2-1
V gene: TRBV28
D gene: TRBD2
CDR3 DNA: TGTGCCAGCAGTCCCTCTAGCGGGAGAGTGGCGGTCTACAATGAGCAGTTCTTC
CDR3 protein: CASSPSSGRVAVYNEQFF

clone size: NA
J gene: TRBJ2-7
V gene: TRBV6-5
D gene: TRBD1
CDR3 DNA: TGTGCCAGCAGTACAGGTGGCGCACAGGGGTACGAGCAGTACTTC
CDR3 protein: CASSTGGAQGYEQYF

clone size: NA
J gene: TRBJ1-2
V gene: TRBV11-2
D gene: NA
CDR3 DNA: TGTGCCAGCAGCTTAGATGTGGCAGGGGATGGCTACACCTTC
CDR3 protein: CASSLDVAGDGYTF